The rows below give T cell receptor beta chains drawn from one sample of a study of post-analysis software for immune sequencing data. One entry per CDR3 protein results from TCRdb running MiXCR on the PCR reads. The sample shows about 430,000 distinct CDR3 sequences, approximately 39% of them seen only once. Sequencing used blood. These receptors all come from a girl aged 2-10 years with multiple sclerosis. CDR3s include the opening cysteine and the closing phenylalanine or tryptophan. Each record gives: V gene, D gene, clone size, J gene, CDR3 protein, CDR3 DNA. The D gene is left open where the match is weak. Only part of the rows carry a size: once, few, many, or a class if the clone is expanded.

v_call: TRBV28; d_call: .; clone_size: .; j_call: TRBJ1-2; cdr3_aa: CASSFDGRVYGYTF; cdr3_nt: TGTGCCAGCAGTTTCGACGGGAGGGTGTATGGCTACACCTTC
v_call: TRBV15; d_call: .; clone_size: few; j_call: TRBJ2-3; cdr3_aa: CATSMQRLTDTQYF; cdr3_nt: TGTGCCACCAGCATGCAGCGGCTCACAGATACGCAGTATTTT
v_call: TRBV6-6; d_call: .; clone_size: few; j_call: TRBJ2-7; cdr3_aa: CASSTQGSYEQYF; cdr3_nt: TGTGCCAGCAGTACACAGGGATCCTACGAGCAGTACTTC
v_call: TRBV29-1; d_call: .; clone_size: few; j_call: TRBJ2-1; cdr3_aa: CSVALVGREQFF; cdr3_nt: TGCAGCGTTGCTCTCGTGGGAAGGGAGCAGTTCTTC
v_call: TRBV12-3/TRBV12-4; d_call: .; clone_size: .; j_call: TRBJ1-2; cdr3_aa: CASSFLGLEGYTF; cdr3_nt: TGTGCCAGCAGTTTTCTCGGGTTGGAGGGCTACACCTTC
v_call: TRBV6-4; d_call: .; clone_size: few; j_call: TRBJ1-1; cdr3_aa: CASRSQATNTEAFF; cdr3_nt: TGTGCCAGCAGATCGCAGGCCACGAACACTGAAGCTTTCTTT
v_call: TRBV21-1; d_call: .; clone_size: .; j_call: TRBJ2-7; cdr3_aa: CASSNYLQDSYEQYF; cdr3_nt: TGTGCCAGCAGCAACTACCTACAGGACTCCTACGAGCAGTACTTC
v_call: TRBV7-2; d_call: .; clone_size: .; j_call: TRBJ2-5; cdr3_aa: CASSLVFLAQETQYF; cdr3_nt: TGTGCCAGCAGCTTAGTGTTCCTCGCGCAAGAGACCCAGTACTTC
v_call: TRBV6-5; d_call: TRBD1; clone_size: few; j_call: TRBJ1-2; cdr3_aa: CASRSPGTGDGYTF; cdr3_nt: TGTGCCAGCAGGTCCCCCGGGACAGGGGATGGCTACACCTTC
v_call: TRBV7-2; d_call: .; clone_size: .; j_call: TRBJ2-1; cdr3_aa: CASSLEGQIYNEQFF; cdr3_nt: TGTGCCAGCAGCTTAGAGGGCCAGATATACAATGAGCAGTTCTTC
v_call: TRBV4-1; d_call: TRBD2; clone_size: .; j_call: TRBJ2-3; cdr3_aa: CASSQGNSGDTDTQYF; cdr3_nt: TGCGCCAGCAGCCAAGGTAATAGCGGGGACACAGATACGCAGTATTTT
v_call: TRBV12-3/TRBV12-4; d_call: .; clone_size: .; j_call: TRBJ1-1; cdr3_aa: CASRARQENTEAFF; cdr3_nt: TGTGCCAGCAGGGCCCGACAGGAGAACACTGAAGCTTTCTTT
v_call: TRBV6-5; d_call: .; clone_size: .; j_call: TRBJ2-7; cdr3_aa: CASSYSIGPPYGQYF; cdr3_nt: TGTGCCAGCAGTTACTCGATTGGTCCCCCCTACGGGCAGTACTTC
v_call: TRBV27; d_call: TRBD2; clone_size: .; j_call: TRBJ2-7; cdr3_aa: CASSQGTSGSLYEQYF; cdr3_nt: TGTGCCAGCAGCCAAGGGACTAGCGGGAGCCTCTACGAGCAGTACTTC
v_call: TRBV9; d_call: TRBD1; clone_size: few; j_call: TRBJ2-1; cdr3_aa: CASSTRGQEQFF; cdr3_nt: TGTGCCAGCAGCACCCGGGGACAGGAGCAGTTCTTC
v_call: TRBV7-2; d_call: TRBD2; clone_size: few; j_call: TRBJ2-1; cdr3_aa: CASSPILAGGVEQFF; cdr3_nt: TGTGCCAGCAGCCCCATCCTAGCGGGAGGCGTTGAGCAGTTCTTC
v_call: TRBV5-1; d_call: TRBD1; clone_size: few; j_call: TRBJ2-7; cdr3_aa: CASSFSGQGTYEQYF; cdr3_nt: TGCGCCAGCAGCTTCTCGGGACAGGGAACCTACGAGCAGTACTTC
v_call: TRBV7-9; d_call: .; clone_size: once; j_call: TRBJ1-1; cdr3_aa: CASSRRGQNTEAFF; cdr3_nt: TGTGCCAGCAGCCGACGGGGGCAGAACACTGAAGCTTTCTTT
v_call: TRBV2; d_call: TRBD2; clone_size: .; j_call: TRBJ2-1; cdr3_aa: CASSDHRAGGRYNEQFF; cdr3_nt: TGTGCCAGCAGTGACCACCGGGCGGGGGGGCGATACAATGAGCAGTTCTTC
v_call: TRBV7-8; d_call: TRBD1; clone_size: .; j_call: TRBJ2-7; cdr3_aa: CASSEQGNSYEQYF; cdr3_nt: TGTGCCAGCAGCGAACAGGGGAATAGCTACGAGCAGTACTTC
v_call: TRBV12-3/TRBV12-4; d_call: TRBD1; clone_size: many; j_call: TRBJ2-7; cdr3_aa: CASSSPGTASYEQYF; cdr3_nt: TGTGCCAGCAGCAGTCCCGGGACAGCCTCCTACGAGCAGTACTTC
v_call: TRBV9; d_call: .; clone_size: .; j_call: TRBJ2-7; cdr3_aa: CASSVATPGRFLHEQYF; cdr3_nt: TGTGCCAGCAGCGTAGCTACCCCAGGGAGATTTTTACACGAGCAGTACTTC
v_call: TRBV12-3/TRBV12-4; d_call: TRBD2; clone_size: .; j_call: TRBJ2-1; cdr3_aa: CASSLFRDYSLEQFF; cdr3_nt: TGTGCCAGCAGTTTGTTCCGGGACTACTCCCTTGAGCAGTTCTTC
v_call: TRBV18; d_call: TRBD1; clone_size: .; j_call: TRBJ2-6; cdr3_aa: CASSPVRTGGGANVLTF; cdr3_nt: TGTGCCAGCTCACCGGTCAGGACAGGAGGTGGGGCCAACGTCCTGACTTTC
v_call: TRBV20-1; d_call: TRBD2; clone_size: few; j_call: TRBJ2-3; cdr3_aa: CSAISGRDTDTQYF; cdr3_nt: TGCAGTGCTATAAGCGGGAGGGACACAGATACGCAGTATTTT
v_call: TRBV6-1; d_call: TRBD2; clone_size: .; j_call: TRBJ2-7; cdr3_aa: CASTLERETSYEQYF; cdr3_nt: TGTGCCAGCACTCTGGAGCGGGAAACTAGCTACGAGCAGTACTTC
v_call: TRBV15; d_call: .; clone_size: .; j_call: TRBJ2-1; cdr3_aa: CATREIRVDEQFF; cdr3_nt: TGTGCCACCAGGGAGATCAGGGTCGATGAGCAGTTCTTC
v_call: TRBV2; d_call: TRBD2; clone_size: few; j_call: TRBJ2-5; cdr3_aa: CASSVAGVQETQYF; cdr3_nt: TGTGCCAGCAGTGTGGCGGGGGTGCAAGAGACCCAGTACTTC
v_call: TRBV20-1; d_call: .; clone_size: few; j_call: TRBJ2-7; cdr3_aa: CSAKRAAYEQYF; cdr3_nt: TGCAGTGCAAAGCGGGCCGCCTACGAGCAGTACTTC
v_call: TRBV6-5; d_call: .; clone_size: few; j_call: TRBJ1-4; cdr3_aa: CASSYSAGSNEKLFF; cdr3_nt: TGTGCCAGCAGTTACTCAGCAGGGTCTAATGAAAAACTGTTTTTT
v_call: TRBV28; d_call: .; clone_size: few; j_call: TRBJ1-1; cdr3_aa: CASSRLQSNTEAFF; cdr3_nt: TGTGCCAGCAGCCGCCTTCAGTCGAACACTGAAGCTTTCTTT
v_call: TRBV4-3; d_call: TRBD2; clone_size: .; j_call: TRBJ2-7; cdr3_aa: CASSQGGNPYEQYF; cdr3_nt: TGCGCCAGCAGCCAGGGAGGGAACCCCTACGAGCAGTACTTC
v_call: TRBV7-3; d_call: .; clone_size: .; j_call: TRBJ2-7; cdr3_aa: CASSPSYLLRSYNEQYF; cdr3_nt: TGTGCCAGCAGCCCCTCCTACCTCCTACGCTCCTACAATGAGCAGTACTTC
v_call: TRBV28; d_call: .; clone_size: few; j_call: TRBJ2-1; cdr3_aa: CASSGDNEQFF; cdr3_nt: TGTGCCAGCAGCGGCGACAATGAGCAGTTCTTC
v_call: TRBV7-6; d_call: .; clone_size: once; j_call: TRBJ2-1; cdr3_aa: CASSSGTPSSYNEQFF; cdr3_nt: TGTGCCAGCAGCTCCGGGACTCCTAGCTCCTACAATGAGCAGTTCTTC